These T cell receptor beta chains were read from a single sample in a study of CD8 T cells in Susac syndrome. Each CDR3 protein gets one entry after TCRdb re-called the immunoSEQ multiplex PCR reads with MiXCR. The sample includes around 200,000 distinct CDR3 sequences, roughly 94% of them seen just once. Input material: CD4+ T cells from PBMCs. These receptors all stem from a human donor in good health. The CDR3 runs from the conserved cysteine through the conserved F or W. A D gene is named only where the DNA matches it firmly. Clone size is stated in some rows and not others, as once, few, many or a class when expanded.

len: 16
v_gene: TRBV7-9
j_gene: TRBJ2-3
abundance: -
d_gene: -
CDR3aa: CASGLSRGATTDTQYF
CDR3nt: TGTGCCAGCGGCTTAAGTAGGGGTGCGACCACAGATACGCAGTATTTT

len: 16
v_gene: TRBV5-4
j_gene: TRBJ2-5
abundance: -
d_gene: TRBD1
CDR3aa: CASSLKTGGKVETQYF
CDR3nt: TGTGCCAGCAGCTTGAAGACAGGGGGGAAGGTAGAGACCCAGTACTTC

len: 15
v_gene: TRBV7-2
j_gene: TRBJ1-5
abundance: -
d_gene: -
CDR3aa: CASSLSRHSNQPQHF
CDR3nt: TGTGCCAGCAGCTTATCCAGGCATAGCAATCAGCCCCAGCATTTT

len: 15
v_gene: TRBV3-1
j_gene: TRBJ1-1
abundance: -
d_gene: -
CDR3aa: CASSVTLRVNTEAFF
CDR3nt: TGTGCCAGCAGCGTTACACTGAGGGTTAACACTGAAGCTTTCTTT

len: 13
v_gene: TRBV29-1
j_gene: TRBJ2-1
abundance: -
d_gene: TRBD2
CDR3aa: CSVRASGDNEQFF
CDR3nt: TGCAGCGTTCGTGCTAGCGGGGACAATGAGCAGTTCTTC

len: 14
v_gene: TRBV3-1
j_gene: TRBJ1-2
abundance: -
d_gene: -
CDR3aa: CASSQAARVYGYTF
CDR3nt: TGTGCCAGCAGCCAAGCGGCAAGGGTATATGGCTACACCTTC

len: 13
v_gene: TRBV20-1
j_gene: TRBJ2-2
abundance: -
d_gene: -
CDR3aa: CSAGGVNTGELFF
CDR3nt: TGCAGTGCTGGAGGGGTTAATACCGGGGAGCTGTTTTTT

len: 14
v_gene: TRBV29-1
j_gene: TRBJ2-5
abundance: once
d_gene: TRBD2
CDR3aa: CSVGALAGGETQYF
CDR3nt: TGCAGCGTTGGTGCACTAGCGGGGGGCGAGACCCAGTACTTC

len: 13
v_gene: TRBV3-1
j_gene: TRBJ2-1
abundance: -
d_gene: -
CDR3aa: CASSQGTSGAQFF
CDR3nt: TGTGCCAGCAGCCAGGGGACTTCTGGTGCGCAGTTCTTC

len: 15
v_gene: TRBV20-1
j_gene: TRBJ2-1
abundance: -
d_gene: TRBD2
CDR3aa: CSAVSGRAEDNEQFF
CDR3nt: TGCAGTGCTGTTAGCGGGAGGGCCGAGGACAATGAGCAGTTCTTC

len: 15
v_gene: TRBV6-1
j_gene: TRBJ2-1
abundance: once
d_gene: TRBD2
CDR3aa: CACGSGRSSYNEQFF
CDR3nt: TGTGCCTGCGGTAGCGGGAGGAGCTCCTACAATGAGCAGTTCTTC